The 22 T cell receptor beta chains listed next were all sequenced from one sample in a study of T cells in Graves' hyperthyroidism and ophthalmopathy. Amplified TCR beta CDR3 regions derived from RNA transcripts. Researchers ran a first-round RT-PCR on the TCR CDR3 using the HTBI primer set. TCRdb processed the multiplex PCR reads anew with MiXCR; each CDR3 protein has one entry. This table has about 760,000 distinct CDR3 sequences, about a third appearing once. Source material: blood. Receptor source: a woman between 40 and 50 years old with Graves' hyperthyroidism.

This clonotype was picked up many times. The chain combines TRBV10-2 with TRBJ2-2, with TRBD2 matching 8 bases. Germline assignment: CDR1 WSHSY and CDR2 SAAADI. CDR3 length equals 16 residues. The junction had 6 bases not matched to a gene; V was cut back by 4 bases and J by 2 bases. The CDR3 protein is CASSALTSVNTGELFF. The CDR3 nucleotides are TGCGCCAGCAGTGCACTGACTAGCGTCAACACCGGGGAGCTGTTTTTT.

In the case of this clonotype: A much larger clone lies a single base off, so this may be a read error. The CDR3 nucleotides are TGTGCCAGCAGCTTACCAGGGGCGATTGGCTACACCTTC. It translates to CASSLPGAIGYTF. The chain uses TRBV7-2 and TRBJ1-2, with a tentative D call TRBD1 (6 bases). Germline assignment: CDR1 SGHTA and CDR2 FQGNSA. The V gene lost 2 bases and the J gene lost 7 bases, with 11 bases spanning the gap. The CDR3 has 13 residues.

V usage is TRBV4-3 and J usage is TRBJ1-1; D is ambiguous. V was pared by 0 bases and J by 11 bases, with 13 bases between. The length of the CDR3 is 13 residues. In germline, CDR1 is LGHNA, CDR2 YSLEER. The CDR3 nucleotides read TGCGCCAGCAGCCAAGATGTGGGCGCCTCGGCTTTCTTT. Translating it yields CASSQDVGASAFF.

The chain joins TRBV20-1 to TRBJ2-7; perhaps TRBD1 as D (5 bases). The CDR3 consists of 16 residues. V gave up 0 bases and J gave up 3 bases, with 18 bases separating them. Per the germline V gene, CDR1 is DFQATT and CDR2 is SNEGSKA (reference sequence). CDR3 nucleotide sequence: TGCAGTGCTAGAGAGGCTGACAGCCAGGCGTTCTACGAGCAGTACTTC. Translation gives CSAREADSQAFYEQYF.

This chain joins TRBV6-4 and TRBJ1-5; D is unclear. The CDR3 contains 14 residues. V shed 3 bases and J shed 6 bases, with 12 bases lying between them. The V gene's germline CDR1 is MRHNA and CDR2 SNTAGT. The CDR3 region has the DNA TGTGCCAGCAGTGAGTTGAGTGTGACTCAGCCCCAGCATTTT. This gives the protein CASSELSVTQPQHF.

This clonotype was counted at least ten times. The chain has TRBV7-8 and TRBJ1-1; D gene ambiguous. Trimming took 4 bases from V and 2 from J, leaving 14 bases between them. Germline CDR1 is SGHVS and CDR2 is FQNEAQ. The CDR3 has 15 residues. The CDR3 sequence is CASSSPAPGNTEAFF. Written as DNA, the CDR3 is TGTGCCAGCAGCTCCCCGGCTCCGGGAAACACTGAAGCTTTCTTT.

This chain links TRBV29-1 with TRBJ2-1; 13 nucleotides match TRBD2. The CDR3 extends over 17 amino acids. CDR1 is SQVTM and CDR2 is ANQGSEA in the germline V gene. V trimming: 6 bases; J trimming: 1 base; junction bases outside the gene matches: 9. As DNA, the CDR3 is TGCAGCGTGGGGATAGGACTAGCGGGAGTATCCTACAATGAGCAGTTCTTC. Amino acid sequence: CSVGIGLAGVSYNEQFF.

The genes are TRBV7-6 and TRBJ2-7, with 9 bases aligning to TRBD2. Looked up from germline, CDR1 is SGHVS and CDR2 is FNYEAQ. V lost 8 bases to trimming and J lost 7 bases; unmatched junction nucleotides: 6. This CDR3 region has 12 residues. CDR3 nucleotide sequence: TGTGCCAGCCGCCGTACTAGCGGGGAGCAGTACTTC. This codes for CASRRTSGEQYF.

A note on this clonotype: Its ends do not fully match the called genes, so a read error is possible. The rearrangement uses TRBV5-4 and TRBJ1-3; D is unclear. CDR3 length: 16 residues. The germline CDR1 and CDR2 sequences are SGHNT and YYREEE (reference sequence). The CDR3 coding sequence is TGCGCCAGCAGCCAAGATCAGACTGGGTTTGGAAACACCATATATTTT. The encoded protein is CASSQDQTGFGNTIYF.

The chain employs TRBV20-1 and TRBJ2-7, with TRBD1 matching 10 bases. The closer fit of TRBJ2-1 to the DNA end suggests the J call may be wrong. Germline values: CDR1 DFQATT, CDR2 SNEGSKA (reference sequence). This CDR3 region has 13 residues. The CDR3 region is CSAIGDRGNEQFF. The CDR3 coding sequence is TGCAGTGCTATCGGGGACAGGGGCAATGAGCAGTTCTTC.

By sample share, this clonotype is hyperexpanded. The chain combines TRBV10-3 with TRBJ2-2; 8 bases are a match to TRBD1. With V trimmed by 2 bases and J by 7 bases, 6 bases remained unmatched. Per germline, CDR1 ENHRY and CDR2 SYGVKD. The CDR3 spans 15 residues. Here the CDR3 DNA reads TGTGCCATCAGTGAGAAAGTGGACAGGGACGGGGAGCTGTTTTTT. Translation gives CAISEKVDRDGELFF.

As for this clonotype: Being one base from a much bigger clone, this may be a read error. This chain uses TRBV14 with TRBJ2-2; D is undetermined. CDR3 length: 13 amino acids. Looked up from germline, CDR1 is SGHDN and CDR2 is FVKESK. CDR3 sequence reads: CGSRHENTGELFF. The DNA for the CDR3 is TGTGGCAGCCGACACGAGAACACCGGGGAGCTGTTTTTT.

This clonotype has only a few counts. This chain uses TRBV7-2 with TRBJ1-2; TRBD1 might be the D (6 bases). V was trimmed by 5 bases and J by 4 bases, leaving 17 bases between them. The CDR3 length is 15 residues. CDR1 and CDR2 from the germline V gene are SGHTA and FQGNSA. The CDR3: CASSARYGQPYGYTF. The CDR3 coding sequence is TGTGCCAGCAGCGCTCGCTACGGACAGCCCTATGGCTACACCTTC.

The rearrangement uses TRBV24-1 and TRBJ2-5; 7 bases line up with TRBD1. The CDR3 has 14 amino acids. The germline V gene has CDR1 KGHDR and CDR2 SFDVKD. V shed 4 bases and J 2 bases; nucleotides not matched to a gene: 3. The CDR3: CATSETGKQETQYF. The CDR3 nucleotides read TGTGCCACCAGTGAGACAGGGAAACAAGAGACCCAGTACTTC.

The rearrangement links TRBV6-1 to TRBJ2-3; D perhaps matches TRBD2 (6 bases). CDR1 and CDR2 (germline): MNHNS, SASEGT. V dropped 6 bases and J dropped 7 bases, with 11 bases sitting between them. The CDR3 loop spans 12 amino acids. CDR3 DNA sequence: TGTGCCAGCAGGAGTAGCGGTAATACGCAGTATTTT. This gives the protein CASRSSGNTQYF.

This clonotype has just a few counts. This sequence joins TRBV6-6 and TRBJ2-7; TRBD1 matches at 7 bases. Germline CDR1 reads MNHNY; CDR2 reads SVGAGI (reference sequence). With V trimmed by 2 bases and J by 0 bases, 4 bases remained unmatched. The CDR3 runs to 15 residues. CDR3 nucleotide sequence: TGTGCCAGCAGTTACGCGAGACAGGGCTCCTACGAGCAGTACTTC. It codes for CASSYARQGSYEQYF.

At least ten counts were recorded for this clonotype. CDR3 sequence reads: CASPAGWANVLTF. The CDR3 DNA is TGTGCCAGCCCAGCCGGCTGGGCCAACGTCCTGACTTTC. The chain joins TRBV7-2 to TRBJ2-6, with D unclear. Germline CDR1 is SGHTA and CDR2 is FQGNSA. The CDR3 is made up of 13 amino acids. The ends were cut back, 8 bases at V and 5 bases at J, with 10 bases in the middle.

The sample holds many counts of this clonotype. The chain recombines TRBV19 with TRBJ1-2; D call uncertain. Germline assignment: CDR1 LNHDA and CDR2 SQIVND (reference sequence). CDR3 length: 15 residues. Trimming removed 1 base from V and 1 base from J, with 10 bases in between. CDR3 nucleotides: TGTGCCAGTAGTATAGCTGGGGTGGTTAACTATGGCTACACCTTC. Its translation is CASSIAGVVNYGYTF.

V gene TRBV7-9 combines with J gene TRBJ1-2; 7 bases map to TRBD1. After removal of 5 bases from V and 7 bases from J, the junction contained 10 bases not matched to a gene. This CDR3 has 14 amino acids. The V gene's germline CDR1 is SEHNR and CDR2 FQNEAQ (reference sequence). This chain's CDR3 is CASSPTGNEGGYTF. The CDR3 region has the DNA TGTGCCAGCAGCCCGACAGGGAATGAAGGTGGCTACACCTTC. Looking up the rest from reference TRBV7-9 and TRBJ1-2 gives the full variable domain: DTGVSQNPRHKITKRGQNVTFRCDPISEHNRLYWYRQTLGQGPEFLTYFQNEAQLEKSRLLSDRFSAERPKGSFSTLEIQRTEQGDSAMYLCASSPTGNEGGYTFGSGTRLTVV.

This CDR3 reads CATSDKDGKETQYF. CDR3 sequence (DNA): TGTGCCACCAGTGACAAGGACGGGAAAGAGACCCAGTACTTC. The chain couples TRBV24-1 to TRBJ2-5, with D perhaps matching TRBD2 (5 bases). This CDR3 has 14 amino acids. The germline V gene encodes CDR1 KGHDR and CDR2 SFDVKD. V lost 4 bases to trimming and J lost 3 bases, with 11 bases between them.

The rearrangement uses TRBV6-5 and TRBJ2-2, with TRBD1 matching 11 bases. With 2 bases clipped from V and 4 bases from J, the junction kept 6 bases outside the gene matches. In germline, CDR1 is MNHEY, CDR2 SVGAGI. This CDR3 spans 17 amino acids. CDR3 sequence reads: CASSYTGQGAGTGELFF. The CDR3 nucleotides are TGTGCCAGCAGTTACACCGGACAGGGGGCAGGCACCGGGGAGCTGTTTTTT.

This chain links TRBV20-1 with TRBJ2-5; 7 positions match TRBD2. This CDR3 has 14 residues. Germline CDR1 reads DFQATT; CDR2 reads SNEGSKA (reference sequence). Trimming at V came to 0 bases and at J to 4 bases, leaving 5 bases not matched to a gene. This chain's CDR3 is CSARDLGGGETQYF. CDR3 in DNA: TGCAGTGCTAGAGATTTGGGGGGGGGAGAGACCCAGTACTTC.